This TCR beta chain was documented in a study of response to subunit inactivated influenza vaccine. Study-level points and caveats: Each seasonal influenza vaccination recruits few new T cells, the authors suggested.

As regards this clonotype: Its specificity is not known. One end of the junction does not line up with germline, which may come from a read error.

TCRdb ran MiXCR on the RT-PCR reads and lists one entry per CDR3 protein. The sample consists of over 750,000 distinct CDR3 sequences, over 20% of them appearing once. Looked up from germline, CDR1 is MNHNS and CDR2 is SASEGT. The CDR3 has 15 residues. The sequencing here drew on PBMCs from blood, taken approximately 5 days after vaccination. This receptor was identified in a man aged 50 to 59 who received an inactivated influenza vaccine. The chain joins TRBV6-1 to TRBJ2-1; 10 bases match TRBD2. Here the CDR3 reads CASREASGSANEQFF. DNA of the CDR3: TGTGCCAGCAGGGAAGCTAGCGGGAGCGCCAATGAGCAGTTCTTC.